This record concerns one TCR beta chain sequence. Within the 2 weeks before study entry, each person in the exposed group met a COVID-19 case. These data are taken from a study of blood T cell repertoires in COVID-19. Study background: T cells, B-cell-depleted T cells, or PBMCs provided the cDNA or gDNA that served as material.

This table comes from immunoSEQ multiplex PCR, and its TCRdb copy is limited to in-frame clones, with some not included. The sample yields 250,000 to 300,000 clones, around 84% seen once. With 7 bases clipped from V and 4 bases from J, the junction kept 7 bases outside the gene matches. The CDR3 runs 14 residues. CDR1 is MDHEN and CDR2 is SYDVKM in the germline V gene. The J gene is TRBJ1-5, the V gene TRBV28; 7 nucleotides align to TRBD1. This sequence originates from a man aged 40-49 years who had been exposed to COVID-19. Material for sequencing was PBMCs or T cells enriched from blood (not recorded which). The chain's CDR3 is CASIQGSKNQPQHF. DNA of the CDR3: TGTGCCAGCATACAGGGGTCTAAGAATCAGCCCCAGCATTTT.